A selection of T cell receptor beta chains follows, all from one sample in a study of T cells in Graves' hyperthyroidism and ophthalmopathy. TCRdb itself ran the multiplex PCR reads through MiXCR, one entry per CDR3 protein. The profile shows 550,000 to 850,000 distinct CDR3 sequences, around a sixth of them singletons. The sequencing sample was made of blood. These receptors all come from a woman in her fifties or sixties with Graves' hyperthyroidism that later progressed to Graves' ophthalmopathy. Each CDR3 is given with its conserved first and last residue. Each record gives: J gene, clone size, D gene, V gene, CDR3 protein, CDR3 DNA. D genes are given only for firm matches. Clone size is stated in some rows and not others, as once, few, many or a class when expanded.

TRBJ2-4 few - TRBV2 CANISVRQTVAKNIQYF TGTGCCAACATCTCCGTACGACAAACGGTAGCCAAAAACATTCAGTACTTC
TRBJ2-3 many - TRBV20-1 CSARDQDSINFGTDTQYF TGCAGTGCTAGAGACCAGGACAGCATTAACTTTGGCACAGATACGCAGTATTTT
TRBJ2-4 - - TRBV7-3 CASSAPGPSVPGAKNIQYF TGTGCCAGCAGCGCCCCGGGACCATCGGTCCCGGGAGCCAAAAACATTCAGTACTTC
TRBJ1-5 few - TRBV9 CASSVSSSDQPQHF TGTGCCAGCAGCGTATCGTCGAGTGATCAGCCCCAGCATTTT
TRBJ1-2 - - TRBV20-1 CSARIDRRTYGYTF TGCAGTGCTAGAATAGACAGACGCACCTATGGCTACACCTTC
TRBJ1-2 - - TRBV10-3 CAISEGDLGGYTF TGTGCCATCAGTGAGGGAGATCTGGGGGGCTACACCTTC
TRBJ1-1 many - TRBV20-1 CSARDMGGSLTETAFF TGCAGTGCTAGAGATATGGGCGGATCACTAACTGAAACCGCTTTCTTT
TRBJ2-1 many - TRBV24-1 CATSDVTDINEQFF TGTGCCACCAGTGATGTCACCGACATCAATGAGCAGTTCTTC
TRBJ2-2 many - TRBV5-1 CASSLSIRTTGELFF TGCGCCAGCAGCTTGTCCATCCGGACCACCGGGGAGCTGTTTTTT
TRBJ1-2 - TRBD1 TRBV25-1 CASRKTGAPNYGYTF TGTGCCAGCAGGAAGACAGGGGCGCCTAACTATGGCTACACCTTC
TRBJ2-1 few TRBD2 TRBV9 CASSPRLAGAEQFF TGTGCCAGCAGCCCGCGACTAGCGGGGGCTGAGCAGTTCTTC
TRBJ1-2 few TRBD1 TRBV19 CASEEGDRGGYTF TGTGCCAGTGAGGAAGGGGACAGGGGAGGCTACACCTTC
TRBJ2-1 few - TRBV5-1 CASSPAGHEQFF TGCGCCAGCAGCCCGGCGGGTCATGAGCAGTTCTTC
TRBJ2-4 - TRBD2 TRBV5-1 CASSFGSGGAKNIQYF TGCGCCAGCAGCTTCGGCAGCGGGGGTGCCAAAAACATTCAGTACTTC
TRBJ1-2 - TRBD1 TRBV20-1 CSATQDRPNYGYTF TGCAGTGCTACCCAGGACAGGCCTAACTATGGCTACACCTTC
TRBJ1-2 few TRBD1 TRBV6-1 CASSEVMGQPTGGYTF TGTGCCAGCAGTGAAGTAATGGGACAGCCTACGGGAGGCTACACCTTC
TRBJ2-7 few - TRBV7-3 CASSKGQGRRYEQYF TGTGCCAGCAGCAAGGGACAAGGACGGCGTTACGAGCAGTACTTC
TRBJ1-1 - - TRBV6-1 CASSALRGNTEAFF TGTGCCAGCAGCGCCTTAAGGGGCAACACTGAAGCTTTCTTT
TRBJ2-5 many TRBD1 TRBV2 CAGGQGEGAETQYF TGTGCCGGAGGACAGGGGGAAGGGGCAGAGACCCAGTACTTC
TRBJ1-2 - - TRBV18 CASSPMVQGDHYGYTF TGTGCCAGCTCACCTATGGTACAGGGTGATCACTATGGCTACACCTTC
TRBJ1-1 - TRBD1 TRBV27 CASSLRGQLTAFF TGTGCCAGCAGTTTAAGGGGACAGTTGACCGCTTTCTTT
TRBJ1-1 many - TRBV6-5 CASSYSSANTEAFF TGTGCCAGCAGTTACTCGTCGGCGAACACTGAAGCTTTCTTT
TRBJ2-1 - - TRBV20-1 CSARDLRVYNEQFF TGCAGTGCTAGAGATCTTAGGGTATACAATGAGCAGTTCTTC
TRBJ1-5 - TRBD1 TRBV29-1 CSAATGLGGPQHF TGCAGCGCGGCGACAGGGTTGGGGGGGCCCCAGCATTTT
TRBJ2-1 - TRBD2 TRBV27 CASSASGGDNLYNEQFF TGTGCCAGCAGTGCCTCCGGGGGGGACAACCTCTACAATGAGCAGTTCTTC
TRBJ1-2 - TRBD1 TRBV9 CASSTRDRLLDNYGYTF TGTGCCAGCAGCACGCGGGACAGGTTACTAGATAACTATGGCTACACCTTC
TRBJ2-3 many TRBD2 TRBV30 CAWSLASGSTDTQYF TGTGCCTGGAGTTTGGCTAGCGGCAGCACAGATACGCAGTATTTT
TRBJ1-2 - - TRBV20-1 CSAEAPGESGYTF TGCAGTGCAGAGGCCCCTGGGGAGAGTGGCTACACCTTC
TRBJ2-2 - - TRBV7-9 CASSLRTANTGKLFF TGTGCCAGCAGCCTCCGGACAGCGAACACCGGGAAGCTGTTTTTT
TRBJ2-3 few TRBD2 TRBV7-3 CASSLTAGGTDTQYF TGTGCCAGCAGCTTAACTGCGGGGGGTACAGATACGCAGTATTTT